The entry below describes one TCR beta chain. These data belong to a study of shared T cell receptors in the human thymus. Only in-frame clones appear in the TCRdb table, and some are missing; sequencing was by immunoSEQ multiplex PCR. Of under 700,000 clones detected, approximately 78% appear once; the ten largest clones hold roughly 0.013%. This CDR3 region has 17 residues. Germline V gene sequence: CDR1 SGHAT, CDR2 FQNNGV. The ends lost 1 base at V and 3 bases at J; junction bases unmatched: 8. The same specimen was also included in a second study, on human thymus T cells. Per that paper: There were highly overlapping thymic repertoires among unrelated individuals, as related research reported.

The sequencing input was thymocytes. V is TRBV11-2 and J is TRBJ2-1; 8 positions agree with TRBD2. This clonotype originated in a boy under two years old with a congenital heart defect. CDR3 residues: CASSLAPSGLYYNEQFF. In DNA form, the CDR3 reads TGTGCCAGCAGCTTAGCGCCTAGCGGGTTATACTACAATGAGCAGTTCTTC.